What follows is one T cell receptor (beta chain) and its context. Which antigen it targets is not known. Within one base of it there is no much larger clone, and no base qualities were kept. The CDR3 goes from the cysteine to the phenylalanine over 15 residues. Of the read, only the CDR3 DNA is kept; its 45 bases are in frame from base 1. CDR1 and CDR2 were assigned from the germline V gene as LGHNA and YNFKEQ. The junction shows trimming of 5 bases on V and 5 bases on J, plus 16 bases between the germline ends. This entry comes from a study of blood T cell repertoires in COVID-19 (dated by TCRdb to between 2020 and 2021). About the full investigation: Samples from collaborators originated in the United States, Italy and Spain and spanned both the acute and convalescent phases of COVID-19. HLA class I and class II types, where available, came from metadata supplied by the sample provider rather than from assay-based typing. The prospective study material was composed of cDNA or gDNA derived from T cells, B-cell-depleted T cells, or PBMCs. Sample metadata almost always included a de-identified subject ID, COVID-19 status, age in years and sex. The samples were drawn from two sources: the first 160 participants of the ongoing ImmuneRACE study, and about 1,300 subjects contributed by 6 global collaborators. The dataset comprised deeply sampled blood TCRbeta repertoires from subjects exposed to, actively infected with, or recovered from COVID-19. The repertoires were released in a freely available public database intended as a resource for research on the immune response to SARS-CoV-2. Broader findings and caveats from the paper: The amount of clinical and demographic metadata varied by source and participant and was provided uncurated.

TCRbeta CDR3 regions were amplified from genomic DNA by means of the immunoSEQ Assay, a bias-controlled multiplex PCR. Regarding the original processing steps: Nucleated cell counts per sample were estimated from amplification of reference gene primers within the assay. To quantify the absolute abundance of each unique TCRbeta CDR3 rearrangement, sequence reads were collapsed and filtered. Productive Simpson clonality was computed per sample as the square root of Simpson's diversity index over productive rearrangements. What TCRdb holds here is the immuneACCESS table cut down to in-frame rearrangements. Part of the clones is not present; checked against another copy, under half of the missing clones reflect an unresolved V gene, and the others are unexplained. For V, J and clone size, that table is used; D and trimming come from the DNA. Across this sample there are almost 65,000 clones, with 88% seen only once. The ten largest clonotypes hold over 9% of the sample.

In the prospective study, participants were roughly 18 to 100 years old, resided in about two dozen geographic areas of the United States, and were enrolled through a virtual design. In the prospective study, participants were assigned to cohorts based on the clinical history participants reported in a screening survey and a study questionnaire. For ImmuneRACE Cohort 3, a participant was defined as recovered based on two consecutive negative NP/OP PCR tests, clearance by a healthcare professional, or resolution of symptoms. In the prospective study, whole blood, serum and a nasopharyngeal or oropharyngeal swab were collected from each participant by mobile phlebotomists. Over an approximately 2-month period, participants in the prospective study had the option of providing additional blood draws and questionnaires. Before DNA extraction, prospective study blood samples were shipped either frozen or at room temperature.

This receptor was obtained from a woman in her thirties or forties who had recovered from COVID-19. Material: PBMCs or T cells enriched from blood (not recorded which). This receptor chain uses TRBV4-2 and TRBJ2-1, with TRBD2 tentatively as D gene (5 bases match). The base sequence is TGTGCCAGCAGCTCCCAAGAGCGGCCGAACAATGAGCAGTTCTTC. Its translation is CASSSQERPNNEQFF.